The rows below give T cell receptor beta chains drawn from one sample of a study of blood T cell repertoires in COVID-19. Measured with immunoSEQ multiplex PCR; TCRdb has only the in-frame clones, and not every one. Of roughly 100,000 clones in the sample, around 90% were seen once. The sample taken for sequencing was peripheral blood. The receptors stem from a woman in her sixties with acute or convalescent COVID-19. Both conserved end residues are part of each CDR3.

V | CDR3
TRBV5-1 | CASSERIPGQGTNTEAFF
TRBV7-8 | CASTPRTSGTTDTQYF
TRBV18 | CASSGTSGTSYEQYF
TRBV20-1 | CSASLRGRNQPQHF
TRBV24-1 | CATSDPHGGDEKLFF
TRBV5-4 | CASGGLKRGGQETQYF
TRBV9 | CASSVGPQYNSPLHF
TRBV9 | CASSVLAGVGEQYF
TRBV19 | CASIPYGGKNYNEQFF
TRBV28 | CASSFRGNTEAFF
TRBV13 | CASSHRQGDAYEQYF
TRBV6-5 | CASSSGLEQFF
TRBV3-1/TRBV3-2 | CASSPANYGYTF
TRBV7-6 | CASSLVAGNNSPLHF
TRBV5-1 | CASSLTSAQETQYF
TRBV30 | CAWYSGRSTYNEQFF
TRBV9 | CASSRGGIMNTEAFF
TRBV3-1/TRBV3-2 | CASSQGLAGGPQVYEQYF
TRBV19 | CASSLDRGRRYGYTF
TRBV7-3 | CASSSSGATYNEQFF
TRBV9 | CASTQTGVGSAEAFF
TRBV10-3 | CAISALGSGAGEQFF
TRBV28 | CASSRGNYEQYF
TRBV6-5 | CAIGLSTDTQYF
TRBV6-5 | CASRSGRGSYNEQFF
TRBV19 | CASSTTGTEHGYTF
TRBV6-2/TRBV6-3 | CASSDGSGVFNQPQHF
TRBV7-2 | CASSLRPAGSGNTIYF
TRBV23-1 | CASSQSSRRGPSSCNEQFF
TRBV6-1 | CASSAAGRGVGNEQFF
TRBV18 | CASSPRQSFMNTEAFF
TRBV7-2 | CASSLNRGETQYF
TRBV7-9 | CASSGRGGGEKLFF
TRBV9 | CASSVTSGGHNEQFF
TRBV4-2 | CASSLLAGGINEQFF
TRBV27 | CASRGTGNSPLHF
TRBV18 | CASSPSTANSGNTIYF
TRBV4-2 | CASSQAGDRGHGYTF